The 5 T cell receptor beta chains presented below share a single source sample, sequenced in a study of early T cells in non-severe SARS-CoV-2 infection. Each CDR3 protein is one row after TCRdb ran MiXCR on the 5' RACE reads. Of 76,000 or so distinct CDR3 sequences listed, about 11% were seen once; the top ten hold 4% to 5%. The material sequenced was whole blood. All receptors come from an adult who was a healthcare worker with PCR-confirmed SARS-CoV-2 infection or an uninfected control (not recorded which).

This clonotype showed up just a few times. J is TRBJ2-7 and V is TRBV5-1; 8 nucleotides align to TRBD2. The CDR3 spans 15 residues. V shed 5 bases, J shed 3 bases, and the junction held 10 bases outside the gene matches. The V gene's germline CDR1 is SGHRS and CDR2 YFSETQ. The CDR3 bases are TGCGCCAGCAGATTAATAGCGGGGCCCGACTACGAGCAGTACTTC. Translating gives CASRLIAGPDYEQYF.

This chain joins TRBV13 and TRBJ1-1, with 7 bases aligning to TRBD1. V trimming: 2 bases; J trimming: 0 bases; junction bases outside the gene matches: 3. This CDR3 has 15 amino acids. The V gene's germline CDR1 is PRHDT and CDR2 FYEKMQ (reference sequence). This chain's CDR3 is CASSLQGVMNTEAFF. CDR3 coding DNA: TGTGCCAGCAGCTTACAGGGGGTCATGAACACTGAAGCTTTCTTT.

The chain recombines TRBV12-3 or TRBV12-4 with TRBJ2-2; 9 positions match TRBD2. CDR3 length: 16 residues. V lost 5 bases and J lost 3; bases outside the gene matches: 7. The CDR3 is CASSPPGLAYTGELFF. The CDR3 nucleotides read TGTGCCAGCAGTCCGCCGGGACTAGCTTACACCGGGGAGCTGTTTTTT.

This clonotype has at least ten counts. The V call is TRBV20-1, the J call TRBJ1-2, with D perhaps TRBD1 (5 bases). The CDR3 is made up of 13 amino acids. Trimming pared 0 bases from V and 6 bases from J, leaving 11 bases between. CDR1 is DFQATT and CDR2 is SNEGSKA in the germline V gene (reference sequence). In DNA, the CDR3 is TGCAGTGCTAGAGATTCAGGACATAATGGCTACACCTTC. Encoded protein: CSARDSGHNGYTF.

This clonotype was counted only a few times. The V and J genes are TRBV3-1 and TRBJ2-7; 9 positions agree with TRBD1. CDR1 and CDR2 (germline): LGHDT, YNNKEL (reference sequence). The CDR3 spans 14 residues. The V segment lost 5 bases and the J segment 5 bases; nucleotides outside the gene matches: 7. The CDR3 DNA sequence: TGTGCCAGCAGCTTAATGACAGGGGGGAACGAGCAGTACTTC. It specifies CASSLMTGGNEQYF.